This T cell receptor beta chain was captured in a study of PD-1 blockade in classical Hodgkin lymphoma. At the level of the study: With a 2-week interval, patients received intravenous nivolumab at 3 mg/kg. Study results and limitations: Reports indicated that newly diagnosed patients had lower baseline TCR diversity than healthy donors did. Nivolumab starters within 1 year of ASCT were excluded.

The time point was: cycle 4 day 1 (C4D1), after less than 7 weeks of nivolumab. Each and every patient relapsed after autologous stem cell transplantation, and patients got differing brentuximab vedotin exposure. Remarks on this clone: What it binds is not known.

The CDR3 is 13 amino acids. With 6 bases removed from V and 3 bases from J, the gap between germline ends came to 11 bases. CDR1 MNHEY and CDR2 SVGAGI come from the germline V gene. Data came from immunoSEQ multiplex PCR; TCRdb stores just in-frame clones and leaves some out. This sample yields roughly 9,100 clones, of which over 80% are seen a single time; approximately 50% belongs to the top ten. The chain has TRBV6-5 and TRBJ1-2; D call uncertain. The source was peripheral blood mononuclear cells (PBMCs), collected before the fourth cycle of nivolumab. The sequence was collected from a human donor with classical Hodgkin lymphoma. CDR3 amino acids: CASSRGPHYGYTF. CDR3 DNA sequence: TGTGCCAGCAGCCGAGGGCCCCACTATGGCTACACCTTC.